A selection of T cell receptor beta chains follows, all from one sample in a study of shared T cell receptors in the human thymus. TCRdb's table, derived via immunoSEQ multiplex PCR, lists solely in-frame clones and lacks some. The table has about 400,000 clones, 95% seen once. The source material was thymocytes. These receptors were obtained from a human donor. Each CDR3 is given with its conserved first and last residue. Fields, in order: D gene, clone size, V gene, J gene, CDR3 DNA, CDR3 protein. A D gene is named only where the DNA matches it firmly. Size is omitted from some rows. Given values are once, few, many or a class for expanded clones.

d_gene: TRBD1
abundance: -
v_gene: TRBV12-5
j_gene: TRBJ2-5
CDR3nt: TGTGCTAGTGGTTCCCCTGACAGGGGAGAGACCCAGTACTTC
CDR3aa: CASGSPDRGETQYF

d_gene: -
abundance: -
v_gene: TRBV19
j_gene: TRBJ1-1
CDR3nt: TGTGCCAGTACAGCTGACGGAGAGATGAACACTGAAGCTTTCTTT
CDR3aa: CASTADGEMNTEAFF

d_gene: TRBD2
abundance: -
v_gene: TRBV27
j_gene: TRBJ2-1
CDR3nt: TGTGCCAGCAACTTAGCGGGGGTCTACAATGAGCAGTTCTTC
CDR3aa: CASNLAGVYNEQFF

d_gene: -
abundance: -
v_gene: TRBV27
j_gene: TRBJ2-3
CDR3nt: TGTGCCAGCAGCATCCGGCCACGGGATACGCAGTATTTT
CDR3aa: CASSIRPRDTQYF

d_gene: -
abundance: -
v_gene: TRBV10-3
j_gene: TRBJ1-1
CDR3nt: TGTGCCATCAGCCCGAAGGGAGGAACAACTGAAGCTTTCTTT
CDR3aa: CAISPKGGTTEAFF

d_gene: -
abundance: -
v_gene: TRBV4-2
j_gene: TRBJ1-5
CDR3nt: TGTGCCAGCAGCCATGGACTTCGCCGGGCCAACAATCAGCCCCAGCATTTT
CDR3aa: CASSHGLRRANNQPQHF

d_gene: -
abundance: -
v_gene: TRBV28
j_gene: TRBJ1-4
CDR3nt: TGTGCCAGCAGTTTTTGTTACGTCACCCATAATGAAAAACTGTTTTTT
CDR3aa: CASSFCYVTHNEKLFF

d_gene: TRBD2
abundance: -
v_gene: TRBV7-9
j_gene: TRBJ2-2
CDR3nt: TGTGCCAGCAGCCCCAGCGGGAACTTACCTCCGGCCGGGGAGCTGTTTTTT
CDR3aa: CASSPSGNLPPAGELFF

d_gene: TRBD2
abundance: -
v_gene: TRBV5-1
j_gene: TRBJ2-3
CDR3nt: TGCGCCAGCAGCCGGACTAGCGGGAGGGCCAGGGATACGCAGTATTTT
CDR3aa: CASSRTSGRARDTQYF

d_gene: TRBD1
abundance: -
v_gene: TRBV9
j_gene: TRBJ2-7
CDR3nt: TGTGCCAGCAGCCTTAACCCCAGGGGGCCGAAGGACGAGCAGTACTTC
CDR3aa: CASSLNPRGPKDEQYF

d_gene: -
abundance: once
v_gene: TRBV2
j_gene: TRBJ1-2
CDR3nt: TGTGCCAGCAGTGAAGGGGACGGCTACACCTTC
CDR3aa: CASSEGDGYTF

d_gene: -
abundance: -
v_gene: TRBV7-2
j_gene: TRBJ2-1
CDR3nt: TGTGCCAGCAGCTTAAGACACAGCGCCAATCTCTACAATGAGCAGTTCTTC
CDR3aa: CASSLRHSANLYNEQFF

d_gene: -
abundance: once
v_gene: TRBV18
j_gene: TRBJ2-2
CDR3nt: TGTGCCAGCTCACCCGACAGGACGTCCGAGGAGCTGTTTTTT
CDR3aa: CASSPDRTSEELFF

d_gene: TRBD1
abundance: -
v_gene: TRBV5-4
j_gene: TRBJ2-5
CDR3nt: TGTGCCAGCAGCTTCTTACCGGGACAGCCCCAAGAGACCCAGTACTTC
CDR3aa: CASSFLPGQPQETQYF

d_gene: -
abundance: -
v_gene: TRBV6-1
j_gene: TRBJ2-2
CDR3nt: TGTGCCAGCATCGCTCGTTTTTTGGTTGTAAAAGAGCTGTTTTTT
CDR3aa: CASIARFLVVKELFF

d_gene: -
abundance: -
v_gene: TRBV6-1
j_gene: TRBJ2-3
CDR3nt: TGTGCCAGCAGTGAAGGGGGCAGTCATACGCAGTATTTT
CDR3aa: CASSEGGSHTQYF

d_gene: -
abundance: -
v_gene: TRBV30
j_gene: TRBJ1-5
CDR3nt: TGTGCCTGGAGTGCTGGGCTCAATCAGCCCCAGCATTTT
CDR3aa: CAWSAGLNQPQHF

d_gene: -
abundance: -
v_gene: TRBV7-3
j_gene: TRBJ2-3
CDR3nt: TGTGCCAGCAGCTTAAGGGCAGGGGCCTTCACAGATACGCAGTATTTT
CDR3aa: CASSLRAGAFTDTQYF

d_gene: TRBD2
abundance: -
v_gene: TRBV27
j_gene: TRBJ2-7
CDR3nt: TGTGCCAGCAGTTCCTATCCCGGGACTAAAAACTACGAGCAGTACTTC
CDR3aa: CASSSYPGTKNYEQYF

d_gene: -
abundance: -
v_gene: TRBV28
j_gene: TRBJ2-7
CDR3nt: TGTGCCAGCAGTTTGGGGCCCCGCGAGCAGTACTTC
CDR3aa: CASSLGPREQYF

d_gene: -
abundance: -
v_gene: TRBV11-2
j_gene: TRBJ1-2
CDR3nt: TGTGCCAGCAGCTTAGTAGGCATTGGCAGAGCTAACTATGGCTACACCTTC
CDR3aa: CASSLVGIGRANYGYTF

d_gene: -
abundance: -
v_gene: TRBV30
j_gene: TRBJ2-1
CDR3nt: TGTGCCTGGAGTGTAGGGGCAATCCAAGTTGCGGAACTGACCTACAATGAGCAGTTCTTC
CDR3aa: CAWSVGAIQVAELTYNEQFF

d_gene: TRBD1
abundance: -
v_gene: TRBV5-6
j_gene: TRBJ1-1
CDR3nt: TGTGCCAGCAGCATCGACAGGGGTAACACTGAAGCTTTCTTT
CDR3aa: CASSIDRGNTEAFF

d_gene: -
abundance: -
v_gene: TRBV14
j_gene: TRBJ2-1
CDR3nt: TGTGCCAGCAGCCGCCCGGGGCTAGCGCGTTACAATGAGCAGTTCTTC
CDR3aa: CASSRPGLARYNEQFF

d_gene: -
abundance: -
v_gene: TRBV7-8
j_gene: TRBJ2-1
CDR3nt: TGTGCCAGCCGCCCGGAGGCGGGATCGGGTAGTGAGCAGTTCTTC
CDR3aa: CASRPEAGSGSEQFF

d_gene: -
abundance: -
v_gene: TRBV5-4
j_gene: TRBJ2-7
CDR3nt: TGTGCCAGCAGCTTCCAAGCAACCGAGCAGTACTTC
CDR3aa: CASSFQATEQYF

d_gene: TRBD1
abundance: -
v_gene: TRBV11-2
j_gene: TRBJ1-4
CDR3nt: TGTGCCAGCACCCCGGGACAGGGGACCCCTGCAACTAATGAAAAACTGTTTTTT
CDR3aa: CASTPGQGTPATNEKLFF

d_gene: TRBD2
abundance: -
v_gene: TRBV5-1
j_gene: TRBJ2-3
CDR3nt: TGCGCCAGCAGCCGGACTAGCGGGAACAGGGGCACAGATACGCAGTATTTT
CDR3aa: CASSRTSGNRGTDTQYF

d_gene: TRBD2
abundance: -
v_gene: TRBV30
j_gene: TRBJ2-1
CDR3nt: TGTGCCTGGAGTAATAGCGGGGGGCGGTCCGTTGACTTGGATGAGCAGTTCTTC
CDR3aa: CAWSNSGGRSVDLDEQFF

d_gene: -
abundance: -
v_gene: TRBV7-9
j_gene: TRBJ1-2
CDR3nt: TGTGCCAGCATTTCCGCGACGGGGCGGCATTTCGATGGCTACACCTTC
CDR3aa: CASISATGRHFDGYTF

d_gene: TRBD1
abundance: -
v_gene: TRBV18
j_gene: TRBJ1-2
CDR3nt: TGTGCCAGCTCACCAGGTGGGACAGGGGAAGGCTACACCTTC
CDR3aa: CASSPGGTGEGYTF

d_gene: -
abundance: -
v_gene: TRBV7-2
j_gene: TRBJ1-1
CDR3nt: TGTGCCAGCAGCGGCAGAGGGGGCACTGAAGCTTTCTTT
CDR3aa: CASSGRGGTEAFF

d_gene: -
abundance: -
v_gene: TRBV20-1
j_gene: TRBJ2-1
CDR3nt: TGCAGTGCTGGCCCCACCCCGTTCTTC
CDR3aa: CSAGPTPFF

d_gene: TRBD1
abundance: -
v_gene: TRBV6-4
j_gene: TRBJ2-1
CDR3nt: TGTGCCAGCCACCCAGGGGGCTCCTACAATGAGCAGTTCTTC
CDR3aa: CASHPGGSYNEQFF

d_gene: -
abundance: -
v_gene: TRBV19
j_gene: TRBJ1-5
CDR3nt: TGTGCCAGTAGTTTCCTGGGACGGATCGTCAATCAGCCCCAGCATTTT
CDR3aa: CASSFLGRIVNQPQHF

d_gene: TRBD2
abundance: many
v_gene: TRBV5-1
j_gene: TRBJ2-3
CDR3nt: TGCGCCAGCAGCTGGACTAGCGGGACAGATACGCAGTATTTT
CDR3aa: CASSWTSGTDTQYF

d_gene: -
abundance: -
v_gene: TRBV27
j_gene: TRBJ2-7
CDR3nt: TGTGCCAGCAGTTTTGGCGGCAGGGGCTACGAGCAGTACTTC
CDR3aa: CASSFGGRGYEQYF

d_gene: TRBD1
abundance: -
v_gene: TRBV5-1
j_gene: TRBJ1-2
CDR3nt: TGCGCCAGCAGCTTGGGTTCAGGGGGAATCGGCTACACCTTC
CDR3aa: CASSLGSGGIGYTF

d_gene: -
abundance: once
v_gene: TRBV29-1
j_gene: TRBJ2-7
CDR3nt: TGCAGCGTTGTCACAAGGTACGAGCAGTACTTC
CDR3aa: CSVVTRYEQYF

d_gene: -
abundance: few
v_gene: TRBV15
j_gene: TRBJ1-5
CDR3nt: TGTGCCACCAAAGTAATAGGGGATCAGCCCCAGCATTTT
CDR3aa: CATKVIGDQPQHF

d_gene: -
abundance: -
v_gene: TRBV12-5
j_gene: TRBJ1-2
CDR3nt: TGTGCTAGTGGCACTTATCAGGCTGCTAACTATGGCTACACCTTC
CDR3aa: CASGTYQAANYGYTF

d_gene: -
abundance: once
v_gene: TRBV18
j_gene: TRBJ1-2
CDR3nt: TGTGCCAGCTCACCAAGGGTCACAGATGGCTACACCTTC
CDR3aa: CASSPRVTDGYTF

d_gene: -
abundance: -
v_gene: TRBV27
j_gene: TRBJ1-5
CDR3nt: TGTGCCAGCAGCCACCGGAGGATGGGCAATCAGCCCCAGCATTTT
CDR3aa: CASSHRRMGNQPQHF

d_gene: TRBD1
abundance: once
v_gene: TRBV7-3
j_gene: TRBJ2-6
CDR3nt: TGTGCCAGCAGCACAACACCGGGACAGGGCTCTAAGGCCAACGTCCTGACTTTC
CDR3aa: CASSTTPGQGSKANVLTF

d_gene: -
abundance: -
v_gene: TRBV18
j_gene: TRBJ2-1
CDR3nt: TGTGCCAGCTCACCGACGGTCGGGAGCGCCGGTGAGCAGTTCTTC
CDR3aa: CASSPTVGSAGEQFF

d_gene: -
abundance: -
v_gene: TRBV6-5
j_gene: TRBJ2-2
CDR3nt: TGTGCCACCTGGACGGCCCGGGGGACCGGGGAGCTGTTTTTT
CDR3aa: CATWTARGTGELFF

d_gene: -
abundance: -
v_gene: TRBV2
j_gene: TRBJ2-7
CDR3nt: TGTGCCAGCAGTGATGGACCCCTTTCCCAGTACTTC
CDR3aa: CASSDGPLSQYF

d_gene: TRBD2
abundance: -
v_gene: TRBV5-8
j_gene: TRBJ2-1
CDR3nt: TGTGCCAGCAGCTGGAGGGCTAGCGGAAGGGATGAGCAGTTCTTC
CDR3aa: CASSWRASGRDEQFF

d_gene: -
abundance: -
v_gene: TRBV2
j_gene: TRBJ2-3
CDR3nt: TGTGCCAGCAGTGAAACCCCCGGGGTCACAGATACGCAGTATTTT
CDR3aa: CASSETPGVTDTQYF

d_gene: -
abundance: once
v_gene: TRBV27
j_gene: TRBJ2-7
CDR3nt: TGTGCCAGCAGTTTAGAAGGACTGCTGGCCTACGAGCAGTACTTC
CDR3aa: CASSLEGLLAYEQYF

d_gene: TRBD1
abundance: -
v_gene: TRBV7-3
j_gene: TRBJ2-5
CDR3nt: TGTGCCAGCAGCTTATATGGGACAGGGGGGTCGAAGACCCAGTACTTC
CDR3aa: CASSLYGTGGSKTQYF

d_gene: TRBD2
abundance: -
v_gene: TRBV4-1
j_gene: TRBJ2-4
CDR3nt: TGCGCCAGCAGCCGACTAGCGGGAGGGCCCTCGAACATTCAGTACTTC
CDR3aa: CASSRLAGGPSNIQYF

d_gene: TRBD2
abundance: -
v_gene: TRBV19
j_gene: TRBJ2-1
CDR3nt: TGTGCCAGTAGTATCGGGGGACTAGCGGGGAAGGGTGAGCAGTTCTTC
CDR3aa: CASSIGGLAGKGEQFF

d_gene: TRBD1
abundance: -
v_gene: TRBV27
j_gene: TRBJ1-1
CDR3nt: TGTGCCAGCAGTCGACAGGGACTGGGCACTGAAGCTTTCTTT
CDR3aa: CASSRQGLGTEAFF

d_gene: TRBD2
abundance: -
v_gene: TRBV28
j_gene: TRBJ2-3
CDR3nt: TGTGCCAGCAGTTTGGGGGCGGGAGGACCCACAGATACGCAGTATTTT
CDR3aa: CASSLGAGGPTDTQYF